The next 4 T cell receptor beta chains were all read from a single sample in a study of lymphopenia after photon versus proton radiotherapy. Generated by immunoSEQ multiplex PCR, the TCRdb table keeps only in-frame clones and is missing some. The sample records around 29,000 clones, approximately 80% being singletons. Source: peripheral blood, taken from a patient treated with proton-based radiotherapy. The source of these receptors is a woman between 70 and 85 years old with pancreatic cancer.

This clone was detected a few times. This chain uses TRBV6-5 with TRBJ2-1; no firm D call. Per germline, CDR1 MNHEY and CDR2 SVGAGI. V lost 7 bases and J lost 6, with 10 bases in between. CDR3 length: 12 amino acids. As DNA, the CDR3 is TGTGCCAGCATGGCGGTTTCCAATGAGCAGTTCTTC. It yields the protein CASMAVSNEQFF.

The chain uses TRBV6-6 and TRBJ2-7, with TRBD2 as a possible D gene (5 bases). V was cut by 2 bases and J by 7 bases, with 6 bases left in between. The CDR3 loop spans 11 amino acids. CDR1 MNHNY and CDR2 SVGAGI come from the germline V gene (reference sequence). CDR3 nucleotides: TGTGCCAGCAGTTACACGGGGGAGCAGTACTTC. Translated: CASSYTGEQYF.

V gene TRBV7-2 combines with J gene TRBJ2-4; 8 bases line up with TRBD1. V shed 1 base, J shed 4 bases, and the junction held 6 bases outside the gene matches. This CDR3 region has 16 residues. Germline CDR1 SGHTA, CDR2 FQGNSA. The DNA of the CDR3 is TGTGCCAGCAGCTTAGGTTCCGGACAGGGAAAAAACATTCAGTACTTC. The encoded protein is CASSLGSGQGKNIQYF.

The J gene is TRBJ2-3, the V gene TRBV6-5; TRBD2 agrees at 8 bases. With V trimmed by 7 bases and J by 1 base, 4 bases remained unmatched. The CDR3 has 14 residues. Germline-derived CDR1 and CDR2 are MNHEY and SVGAGI. DNA of the CDR3: TGTGCCAGCACCTCAGCGGGAGGCACAGATACGCAGTATTTT. It is translated as CASTSAGGTDTQYF.